This TCR beta chain comes out of a study of regulatory T cells in long-lasting Graves disease. At least ten counts were recorded for this clonotype. Its antigen is not known. The junction and the germline gene differ at one end; a read error may be behind it. Study results and caveats: Accuracy may have suffered from the small sample size.

The time point denotes: newly diagnosed GD, antithyroid drugs for less than 3 months. The TCR library used RNA extracted from PBMCs. Nine milliliters of peripheral blood went into EDTA tubes. The authors built TCR beta libraries using iRepertoire HTBI primers and Arm-PCR of CDR3 regions. One entry per CDR3 protein, called by TCRdb with MiXCR from the multiplex PCR reads. The table records 400,000 to 500,000 distinct CDR3 sequences, about a sixth of them present only once. In addition, the sample was reused for a study of T cells in Graves' hyperthyroidism and ophthalmopathy. As reported in that work: The study used the HTBI primer set for a first-round RT-PCR of the TCR CDR3. Most thyroid clonotypes that were expanded above 0.001 also turned up in blood.

The sample consisted of peripheral blood mononuclear cells (PBMCs), taken at new diagnosis, from a patient treated with antithyroid drugs. This sequence was found in a woman aged 18-29 years with Graves disease.

The CDR3 loop reads CASSLRSDPVF. CDR3 nucleotides: TGTGCCAGCAGCTTGCGGTCCGACCCGGTCTTC. J is TRBJ2-1 and V is TRBV13; D is ambiguous. This CDR3 is 11 amino acids long. Germline CDR1 and CDR2: PRHDT and FYEKMQ (reference sequence).